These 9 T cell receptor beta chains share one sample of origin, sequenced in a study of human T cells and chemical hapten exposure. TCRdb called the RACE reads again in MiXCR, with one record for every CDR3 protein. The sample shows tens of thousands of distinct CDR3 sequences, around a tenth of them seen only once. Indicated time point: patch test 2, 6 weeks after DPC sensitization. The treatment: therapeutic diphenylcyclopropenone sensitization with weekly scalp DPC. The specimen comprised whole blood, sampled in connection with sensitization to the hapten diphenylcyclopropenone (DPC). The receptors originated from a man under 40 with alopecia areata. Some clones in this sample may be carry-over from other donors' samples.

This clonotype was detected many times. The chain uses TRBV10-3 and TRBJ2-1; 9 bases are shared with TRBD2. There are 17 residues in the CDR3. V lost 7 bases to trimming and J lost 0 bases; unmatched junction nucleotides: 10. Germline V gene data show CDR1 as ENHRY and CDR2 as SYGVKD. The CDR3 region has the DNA TGTGCCATCACCACCGGGACTAGCCGCAGCTCCTACAATGAGCAGTTCTTC. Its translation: CAITTGTSRSSYNEQFF.

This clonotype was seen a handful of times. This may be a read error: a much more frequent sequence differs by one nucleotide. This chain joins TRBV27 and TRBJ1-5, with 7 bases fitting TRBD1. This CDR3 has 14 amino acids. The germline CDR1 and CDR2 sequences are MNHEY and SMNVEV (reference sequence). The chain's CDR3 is CVSSTDREGQPQHF. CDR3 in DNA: TGTGTCAGCAGCACAGACAGGGAAGGACAGCCCCAGCATTTT.

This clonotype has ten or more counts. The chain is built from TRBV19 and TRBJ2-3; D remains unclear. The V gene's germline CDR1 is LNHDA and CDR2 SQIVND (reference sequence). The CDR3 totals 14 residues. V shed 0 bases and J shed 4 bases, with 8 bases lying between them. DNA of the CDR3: TGTGCCAGTAGTATAGATCAAGGGCCAGATACGCAGTATTTT. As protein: CASSIDQGPDTQYF.

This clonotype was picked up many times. Here the CDR3 DNA reads TGTGCCAGCAGCCAACAGGGGAGGGGTGAAGCTTTCTTT. This encodes CASSQQGRGEAFF. The rearrangement joins TRBV14 to TRBJ1-1; a weak D match, TRBD1 (6 bases). Germline-derived CDR1 and CDR2 are SGHDN and FVKESK. CDR3 length: 13 amino acids. Trimming took 2 bases from V and 7 from J, leaving 11 bases between them.

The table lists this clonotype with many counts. The CDR3 spells CASSGSGLAMGTDTQYF. The CDR3 DNA follows: TGTGCCAGCAGCGGTTCGGGACTAGCGATGGGTACAGATACGCAGTATTTT. The chain employs TRBV7-8 and TRBJ2-3; TRBD2 aligns across 10 bases. J was trimmed by 3 bases and V by 5 bases; bases with no gene match: 11. The CDR3 is 17 residues long. Germline V gene lookup returns CDR1 SGHVS and CDR2 FQNEAQ.

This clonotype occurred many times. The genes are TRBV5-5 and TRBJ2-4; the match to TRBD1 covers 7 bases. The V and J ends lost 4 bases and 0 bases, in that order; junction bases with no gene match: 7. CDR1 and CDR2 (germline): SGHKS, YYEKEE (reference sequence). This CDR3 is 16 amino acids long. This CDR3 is CASSPPGQLAKNIQYF. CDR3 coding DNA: TGTGCCAGCAGCCCCCCGGGACAGCTAGCCAAAAACATTCAGTACTTC.

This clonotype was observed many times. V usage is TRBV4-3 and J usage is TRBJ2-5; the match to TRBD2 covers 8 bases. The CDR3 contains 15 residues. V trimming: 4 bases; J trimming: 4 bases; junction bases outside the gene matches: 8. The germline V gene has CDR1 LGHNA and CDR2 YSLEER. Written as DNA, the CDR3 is TGCGCCAGCAGCCGAGAGCGGGGGAGGGCAGAGACCCAGTACTTC. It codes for CASSRERGRAETQYF.

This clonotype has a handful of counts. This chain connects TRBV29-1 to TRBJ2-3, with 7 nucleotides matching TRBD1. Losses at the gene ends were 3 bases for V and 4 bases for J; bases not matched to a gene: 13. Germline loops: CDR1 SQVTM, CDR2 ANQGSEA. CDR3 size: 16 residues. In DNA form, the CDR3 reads TGCAGCGTTGAGGGTACGACAGGGCGGACATCAGATACGCAGTATTTT. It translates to CSVEGTTGRTSDTQYF.

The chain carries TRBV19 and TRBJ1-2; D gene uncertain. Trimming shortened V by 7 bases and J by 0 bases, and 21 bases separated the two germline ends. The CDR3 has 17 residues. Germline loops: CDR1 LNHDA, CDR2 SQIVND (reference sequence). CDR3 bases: TGTGCCAGTATAGCCCATCCTTCTGACGGATCTAACTATGGCTACACCTTC. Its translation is CASIAHPSDGSNYGYTF.